The clone carrying this TCR beta chain was seen more than once but under ten times. Data came from immunoSEQ multiplex PCR; TCRdb stores just in-frame clones and leaves some out. The repertoire holds around 200,000 clones, with 70% as singletons. The sample originates from a study of cytotoxic CD8 clonotypes in ibrutinib-treated CLL. CDR1 LNHDA and CDR2 SQIVND come from the germline V gene (reference sequence). Trimming took off 7 bases at V and 9 bases at J, with 19 bases between the two ends. This CDR3 region has 14 residues. V is TRBV19 and J is TRBJ2-1; D not resolved. The specimen was PBMCs, collected after 12 months of ibrutinib treatment. This TCR came from a human donor with chronic lymphocytic leukemia. This chain's CDR3 is CASNVRATSGEQFF. DNA for the CDR3: TGTGCCAGTAACGTCCGGGCTACGAGTGGTGAGCAGTTCTTC.